A selection of T cell receptor beta chains follows, all from one sample in a study of T cell responses to AZD1222 COVID-19 vaccine. Here immunoSEQ multiplex PCR was the method, and the copy in TCRdb shows in-frame clones only, minus some. This table has tens of thousands of clones, roughly nine tenths appearing once. The specimen comprised peripheral blood, sampled on day 0 of AZD1222 vaccination. Source of these receptors: an adult in good health. Each CDR3 is given with its conserved first and last residue. D genes are given only for firm matches. A clone size is listed for some rows: how often the clone was seen (once, few, many), or a class if it is expanded.

>.|TRBV6-5|.|15|TRBJ1-2
CASPPEQGGLGGYTF
TGTGCCAGCCCCCCGGAGCAGGGTGGACTAGGCGGCTACACCTTC
>.|TRBV2|.|12|TRBJ2-7
CASSQQVREQYF
TGTGCCAGCAGTCAGCAGGTCCGCGAGCAGTACTTC
>.|TRBV11-2|.|15|TRBJ2-7
CASSLDSVLSYEQYF
TGTGCCAGCAGCTTAGACAGCGTCCTCTCCTACGAGCAGTACTTC
>.|TRBV25-1|TRBD1|15|TRBJ2-1
CASSWGQGIYNEQFF
TGTGCCAGCAGTTGGGGACAGGGAATTTACAATGAGCAGTTCTTC
>few|TRBV6-5|.|14|TRBJ1-6
CASSRAGNNSPLHF
TGTGCCAGCAGTCGGGCAGGGAACAATTCACCCCTCCACTTT
>.|TRBV7-9|.|13|TRBJ1-2
CASSLREDRQYTF
TGTGCCAGCAGCTTAAGGGAAGACAGGCAATACACCTTC
>.|TRBV28|TRBD2|15|TRBJ2-5
CASSFSRLALDPQYF
TGTGCCAGCAGTTTTTCCCGACTAGCGTTGGATCCCCAGTACTTC
>.|TRBV4-2|TRBD1|16|TRBJ2-7
CASSQPGTATAYEQYF
TGTGCCAGCAGCCAACCCGGGACAGCTACAGCCTACGAGCAGTACTTC
>.|TRBV18|.|11|TRBJ2-3
CASSLTDTQYF
TGTGCCAGCTCACTCACAGATACGCAGTATTTT
>.|TRBV24-1|TRBD1|15|TRBJ2-1
CATSDLNRGVNEQFF
TGTGCCACCAGTGATTTGAACAGGGGGGTCAATGAGCAGTTCTTC
>.|TRBV6-1|.|15|TRBJ2-3
CASSEQYTSTDTQYF
TGTGCCAGCAGTGAGCAGTATACTAGCACAGATACGCAGTATTTT
>few|TRBV28|.|19|TRBJ1-5
CASSLTPGSRAYSNQPQHF
TGTGCCAGCAGTTTGACACCGGGCTCAAGGGCCTATAGCAATCAGCCCCAGCATTTT
>once|TRBV28|TRBD2|15|TRBJ2-5
CASSLWASGKETQYF
TGTGCCAGCAGTTTATGGGCTAGCGGGAAAGAGACCCAGTACTTC
>.|TRBV30|.|12|TRBJ1-6
CAWTATGSPLHF
TGTGCCTGGACGGCAACGGGGTCACCCCTCCACTTT
>.|TRBV6-2/TRBV6-3|TRBD2|16|TRBJ2-3
CASSYRGGASTDTQYF
TGTGCCAGCAGTTACCGCGGGGGGGCTAGCACAGATACGCAGTATTTT
>.|TRBV28|.|16|TRBJ1-2
CASSDGGHPTEDGYTF
TGTGCCAGCAGTGACGGGGGGCACCCTACGGAGGATGGCTACACCTTC
>once|TRBV6-4|TRBD1|15|TRBJ2-1
CASSVRTGGDNEQFF
TGTGCCAGCAGTGTCAGGACAGGGGGTGACAATGAGCAGTTCTTC
>.|TRBV2|.|15|TRBJ1-2
CASSNGPETNYGYTF
TGTGCCAGCAGTAATGGGCCCGAGACTAACTATGGCTACACCTTC
>.|TRBV6-5|.|15|TRBJ1-3
CASNARVLSGNTIYF
TGTGCCAGCAATGCTAGGGTACTCTCTGGAAACACCATATATTTT
>.|TRBV3-1/TRBV3-2|.|15|TRBJ1-2
CASRIHQGMGDGYTF
TGTGCCAGCCGAATTCATCAGGGGATGGGGGATGGCTACACCTTC
>.|TRBV13|TRBD2|15|TRBJ2-7
CASSQSGTTSYEQYF
TGTGCCAGCAGCCAATCCGGGACTACCTCCTACGAGCAGTACTTC
>.|TRBV3-1/TRBV3-2|.|14|TRBJ2-2
CASSQFALTGELFF
TGTGCCAGCAGCCAATTTGCCCTGACCGGGGAGCTGTTTTTT
>.|TRBV7-3|.|15|TRBJ2-5
CASSLTANPIETQYF
TGTGCCAGCAGCTTAACCGCTAACCCAATAGAGACCCAGTACTTC
>.|TRBV20-1|.|14|TRBJ1-4
CSASGGTTNEKLFF
TGCAGTGCTAGTGGGGGGACAACTAATGAAAAACTGTTTTTT
>.|TRBV19|TRBD2|18|TRBJ2-7
CASSIAVLGLAGSYEQYF
TGTGCCAGTAGTATAGCCGTTCTCGGACTAGCGGGATCCTACGAGCAGTACTTC
>.|TRBV6-2/TRBV6-3|TRBD1|14|TRBJ2-7
CASSSPGGSYEQYF
TGTGCCAGCAGTTCTCCAGGGGGCTCCTACGAGCAGTACTTC
>.|TRBV7-6|.|18|TRBJ1-5
CASSLDAGGAGSNQPQHF
TGTGCCAGCAGCTTAGATGCGGGGGGCGCCGGGAGCAATCAGCCCCAGCATTTT
>.|TRBV5-4|.|16|TRBJ2-1
CASSGAGGSSYNEQFF
TGTGCCAGCAGCGGGGCCGGCGGGTCTTCCTACAATGAGCAGTTCTTC
>.|TRBV6-5|.|12|TRBJ2-7
CASTGITYEQYF
TGTGCCAGCACCGGAATCACCTACGAGCAGTACTTC
>.|TRBV18|TRBD2|19|TRBJ2-3
CASSPASPGLAGGLDTQYF
TGTGCCAGCTCACCCGCTTCCCCCGGACTAGCGGGGGGGCTTGATACGCAGTATTTT
>.|TRBV7-3|TRBD1|15|TRBJ1-2
CASSIGGQAPGGYTF
TGTGCCAGCAGCATAGGGGGCCAGGCCCCAGGAGGCTACACCTTC
>.|TRBV2|TRBD1|12|TRBJ1-5
CAAGTGDQPQHF
TGTGCCGCCGGGACAGGGGATCAGCCCCAGCATTTT
>.|TRBV5-6|TRBD2|16|TRBJ2-2
CASSLGSGVNTGELFF
TGTGCCAGCAGCTTGGGGAGCGGGGTGAACACCGGGGAGCTGTTTTTT
>.|TRBV20-1|TRBD1|16|TRBJ2-2
CSASRQGAFNTGELFF
TGCAGTGCTAGTAGACAGGGGGCATTTAACACCGGGGAGCTGTTTTTT
>.|TRBV12-3/TRBV12-4|.|13|TRBJ2-7
CASSLSGFYEQYF
TGTGCCAGCAGTTTATCCGGGTTCTACGAGCAGTACTTC
>.|TRBV21-1|.|16|TRBJ2-3
CASSKLVQGYTDTQYF
TGTGCCAGCAGCAAATTGGTACAGGGATACACAGATACGCAGTATTTT